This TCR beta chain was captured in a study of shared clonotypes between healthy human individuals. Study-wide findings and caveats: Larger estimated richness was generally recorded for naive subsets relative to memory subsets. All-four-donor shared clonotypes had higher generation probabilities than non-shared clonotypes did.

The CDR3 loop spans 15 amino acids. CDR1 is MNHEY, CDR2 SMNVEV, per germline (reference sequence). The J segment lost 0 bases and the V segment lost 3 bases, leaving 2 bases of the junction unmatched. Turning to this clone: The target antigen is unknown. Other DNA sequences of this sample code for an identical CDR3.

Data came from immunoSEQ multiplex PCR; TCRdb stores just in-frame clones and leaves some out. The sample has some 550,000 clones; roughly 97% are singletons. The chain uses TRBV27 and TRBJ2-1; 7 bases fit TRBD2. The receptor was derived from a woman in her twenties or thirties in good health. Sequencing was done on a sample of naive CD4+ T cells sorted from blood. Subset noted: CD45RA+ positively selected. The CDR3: CASSFAGVSYNEQFF. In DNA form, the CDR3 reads TGTGCCAGCAGTTTTGCGGGAGTCTCCTACAATGAGCAGTTCTTC.